This record covers a single T cell receptor beta chain. The data belong to a study of cytomegalovirus exposure and HLA in healthy donors. In the PCR, 60 Vbeta and 13 Jbeta primers were used. Only in-frame clones appear in the TCRdb table, and some are missing; sequencing was by immunoSEQ multiplex PCR. The repertoire consists of about 93,000 clones, with about 80% occurring once and the leading ten covering approximately 0.56%. The trim removed 4 bases at V and 7 bases at J, leaving 7 bases unmatched. The CDR3 loop spans 14 amino acids. In germline, CDR1 is SGHKS, CDR2 YYEKEE (reference sequence). Specimen: PBMCs. V and J are TRBV5-5 and TRBJ2-2, with TRBD1 matching 7 bases. This sequence originates from a man aged 30 to 39 in good health and CMV-seronegative. CDR3 DNA sequence: TGTGCCAGCAGCGGGTTGACAGGGAGCGGGGAGCTGTTTTTT. Residues: CASSGLTGSGELFF.